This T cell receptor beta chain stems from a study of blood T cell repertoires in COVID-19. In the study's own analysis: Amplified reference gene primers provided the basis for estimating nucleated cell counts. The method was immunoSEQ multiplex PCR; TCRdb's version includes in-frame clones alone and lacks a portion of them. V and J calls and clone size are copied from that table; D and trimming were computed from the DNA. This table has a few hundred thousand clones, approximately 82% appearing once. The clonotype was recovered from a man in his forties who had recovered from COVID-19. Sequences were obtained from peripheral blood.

The CDR3 loop reads CASSSTSGNFYEQYF. DNA of the CDR3: TGTGCCAGCAGTTCCACTAGCGGGAACTTCTACGAGCAGTACTTC. The chain joins TRBV6-2 or TRBV6-3 to TRBJ2-7; 10 bases line up with TRBD2. Per germline, CDR1 MNHEY and CDR2 SVGEGT. V was pared by 4 bases and J by 3 bases, with 6 bases of the junction left unmatched. The CDR3 spans 15 residues.